The T cell receptor (beta chain) described here comes from a study of control samples from healthy donors and cancer patients (dated by TCRdb to between 2020 and 2021). As to this clone: Its cognate antigen has yet to be identified. No base quality values were provided; no much bigger clone lies one nucleotide off.

Library prep was done by the immunoSEQ multiplex PCR assay. What TCRdb holds here is the immuneACCESS table cut down to in-frame rearrangements. Part of the clones is not present; checked against another copy, under half of the missing clones reflect an unresolved V gene, and the others are unexplained. The sample table lists about 42,000 clones, 75% to 90% of them with a count of one. The ten largest account for roughly 47% of the sample. CDR1 and CDR2 were assigned from the germline V gene as MDHEN and SYDVKM. The CDR3 holds 15 amino acids from the cysteine to the phenylalanine. Just CDR3 DNA is preserved here, 45 bases in frame from base 1. V ends up 6 bases short and J 3 bases short, with an unmatched junction base count of 7.

The receptor was isolated from a man between 60 and 75 years old in good health. The chain is encoded by TRBV28 joined to TRBJ1-4; TRBD1 fits 7 bases in the junction. Material for sequencing was blood. CDR3 sequence: CASSQEGTANEKLFF. In nucleotides, the sequence is TGTGCCAGCAGCCAAGAAGGGACAGCTAATGAAAAACTGTTTTTT.